This TCR beta chain was recovered during a study of blood T cell repertoires in COVID-19. On the study more broadly: COVID-19 samples from acute and convalescent phases originated in the United States, Italy and Spain. The analysed material was cDNA or gDNA that came from T cells, B-cell-depleted T cells, or PBMCs.

Original data processing: Amplification from reference gene primers served as the basis for estimated nucleated cell counts. The method was immunoSEQ multiplex PCR; TCRdb's version includes in-frame clones alone and lacks a portion of them. For V, J and clone size, that table is used; D and trimming come from the DNA. Of around 210,000 clones listed, 85% are singletons. A Seattle source enrolled patients during active infection and followed them longitudinally. The sequencing input was peripheral blood. This clonotype originated in a man aged 45 to 65 with COVID-19, enrolled during active disease.

CDR3 loop: CASAAGSSGNTIYF. The CDR3 nucleotides are TGTGCCAGCGCAGCAGGATCCTCTGGAAACACCATATATTTT. The chain links TRBV28 to TRBJ1-3; D gene uncertain. Germline CDR1 reads MDHEN; CDR2 reads SYDVKM. The CDR3 is 14 amino acids. V lost 8 bases and J lost 0, with 11 bases in between.